The TCR beta chain under discussion was sequenced for a study of OX40 agonist ivuxolimab in advanced cancers. Study-wide context: An agonistic human IgG2 monoclonal antibody against OX40 (CD134) was given.

Individuals having autoimmune disease history or systemic immunosuppression were not enrolled. Measured with immunoSEQ multiplex PCR; TCRdb has only the in-frame clones, and not every one. Among 60,000 to 80,000 clones listed, 89% were seen once. The germline gives CDR1 WNHNN, CDR2 SYGVQD (reference sequence). The CDR3 has 12 residues. Trimming removed 4 bases at V and 1 base at J, with 3 bases between. Sequencing used CD4+ or CD8+ T cells sorted from blood, obtained in a trial of the OX40 agonist ivuxolimab. The chain combines TRBV10-1 with TRBJ2-3; no clear D. The TCR was taken from an adult with an advanced solid tumor such as melanoma, head and neck, liver or kidney cancer. CDR3 residues: CASSVGTDTQYF. The CDR3 DNA follows: TGCGCCAGCAGTGTGGGCACAGATACGCAGTATTTT.